These T cell receptor beta chains were read from a single sample in a study of cytomegalovirus exposure and HLA in healthy donors. Assay: immunoSEQ multiplex PCR; the TCRdb copy retains only in-frame clones and omits some. The sample lists roughly 100,000 clones, 60% to 80% seen once, with 5.8% in the top ten. Specimen: PBMCs. These TCRs come from a man aged 55 to 70 in good health and CMV-seropositive. Both conserved end residues are part of each CDR3. A D gene is named only where the DNA matches it firmly. The size of a clone is reported for some rows only, either as once, few or many, or as a class for expanded clones.

len: 15
j_gene: TRBJ2-2
abundance: .
v_gene: TRBV4-1
d_gene: .
CDR3aa: CASSQEGTVTGELFF
CDR3nt: TGCGCCAGCAGCCAAGAGGGCACGGTCACCGGGGAGCTGTTTTTT

len: 12
j_gene: TRBJ1-2
abundance: .
v_gene: TRBV27
d_gene: .
CDR3aa: CASRGGHYGYTF
CDR3nt: TGTGCCAGTCGCGGGGGACACTATGGCTACACCTTC

len: 15
j_gene: TRBJ1-1
abundance: .
v_gene: TRBV6-5
d_gene: TRBD1
CDR3aa: CASSFRGTGGPEAFF
CDR3nt: TGTGCCAGCAGTTTCCGCGGGACAGGGGGCCCCGAAGCTTTCTTT

len: 14
j_gene: TRBJ1-1
abundance: .
v_gene: TRBV6-1
d_gene: TRBD1
CDR3aa: CASSKRQGYTEAFF
CDR3nt: TGTGCCAGCAGTAAACGACAGGGGTACACTGAAGCTTTCTTT

len: 18
j_gene: TRBJ1-3
abundance: .
v_gene: TRBV9
d_gene: TRBD1
CDR3aa: CASSVEFGTGESGNTIYF
CDR3nt: TGTGCCAGCAGCGTAGAGTTTGGGACAGGGGAGAGTGGAAACACCATATATTTT

len: 14
j_gene: TRBJ1-3
abundance: .
v_gene: TRBV10-3
d_gene: .
CDR3aa: CAISESGGGNTIYF
CDR3nt: TGTGCCATCAGTGAGTCGGGCGGGGGAAACACCATATATTTT

len: 17
j_gene: TRBJ2-2
abundance: once
v_gene: TRBV19
d_gene: TRBD1
CDR3aa: CASIPTIGTANTGELFF
CDR3nt: TGTGCCAGTATCCCGACAATTGGGACAGCGAACACCGGGGAGCTGTTTTTT

len: 15
j_gene: TRBJ2-3
abundance: .
v_gene: TRBV7-8
d_gene: TRBD1
CDR3aa: CASSPRHDRADTQYF
CDR3nt: TGTGCCAGCAGCCCAAGACACGACAGGGCGGATACGCAGTATTTT

len: 13
j_gene: TRBJ2-3
abundance: .
v_gene: TRBV6-1
d_gene: .
CDR3aa: CASSVQSSDTQYF
CDR3nt: TGTGCCAGCAGTGTCCAGTCGTCGGATACGCAGTATTTT

len: 13
j_gene: TRBJ1-1
abundance: .
v_gene: TRBV5-6
d_gene: .
CDR3aa: CASSLGGGTEAFF
CDR3nt: TGTGCCAGCAGCTTGGGGGGGGGCACTGAAGCTTTCTTT

len: 14
j_gene: TRBJ2-1
abundance: .
v_gene: TRBV7-3
d_gene: TRBD1
CDR3aa: CASSQDRGTDEQFF
CDR3nt: TGTGCCAGCAGTCAGGACAGGGGAACTGATGAGCAGTTCTTC